This TCR beta chain derives from a study of long-term antiretroviral therapy in people with HIV. Per the germline V gene, CDR1 is DFQATT and CDR2 is SNEGSKA (reference sequence). Trimming removed 5 bases from V and 0 bases from J, with 4 bases in between. The CDR3 loop spans 11 amino acids. General observations from the study: It was not possible to obtain data on ART adherence, viral resistance or therapy changes. Controls had broader CDR3 length ranges than HIV repertoires did.

Remarks on this clone: Antigen unknown.

A minimum of one pre-ART and two post-ART PBMC samples existed for each donor. The assay used was immunoSEQ (version v3.0), run at survey level. Clones were read by immunoSEQ multiplex PCR, and TCRdb kept only the in-frame ones, dropping some. The sample holds roughly 16,000 clones, around 80% seen once. The sample in question was unsorted PBMCs, obtained 0.1 years before starting antiretroviral therapy. The J gene is TRBJ1-1, the V gene TRBV20-1, with unresolved D. The sequence was obtained from a man aged 18 to 30 with HIV. The chain's CDR3 is CSAYMNTEAFF. CDR3 nucleotide sequence: TGCAGTGCTTACATGAACACTGAAGCTTTCTTT.